This T cell receptor (beta chain) was sequenced during a study of regulatory T cells in long-lasting Graves disease (dated by TCRdb to the early 2020s). Study-level background: Patients with newly diagnosed Graves' disease had been on antithyroid drugs for under 3 months. Patients with persistent Graves' disease were compared with patients with newly diagnosed Graves' disease using TCR sequencing and RNA sequencing of peripheral blood. The study was conducted in China and was registered as a clinical trial. A total of about 35 samples underwent TCR sequencing: around 13 from persistent and around 20 from newly diagnosed Graves' disease patients. The research as a whole found: Because the primary lesion, thyroid tissue, could not be accessed, the study looked at peripheral blood alone. Sequencing and analysis were limited to the TCR beta chain. TRBV28, TRBJ1-2 and TRBJ2-5 were preferentially used in persistent disease, while TRBV20-1 and TRBJ2-1 were favored in newly diagnosed disease. Persistent patients shared more public clonotypes among themselves (around 2,500) than newly diagnosed patients did (about 900). The authors noted that the small sample size was a limitation that may lower accuracy. Lower TCR Shannon entropy and fewer highly expanded clones were observed in persistent Graves' disease patients than in newly diagnosed patients, which suggested clonal expansion.

From the germline V gene, CDR1 is SGHDT and CDR2 is YYEEEE. The cysteine opens and the phenylalanine closes a CDR3 of 15 amino acids. Only the CDR3 DNA stays, 45 bases, in frame from base 1. The V and J ends are trimmed by 4 bases and 0 bases, leaving 13 bases between them. This specimen's time point label, interpreted: newly diagnosed GD, antithyroid drugs for less than 3 months. For both TCR sequencing and RNA sequencing, RNA was extracted from PBMCs in TRIzol. The diagnosis of Graves' disease followed American Thyroid Association guidelines. Patients were recruited from an endocrinology department in Xi'an, China. Each patient gave approximately 9 milliliters of peripheral blood, collected in an EDTA anticoagulant tube. PBMCs were isolated by Ficoll Paque Plus density gradient separation without further T cell sorting. An Agilent 2100 Bioanalyzer and agarose gel were used to check RNA quality, while a NanoDrop 2000 measured RNA concentration.

This clonotype has ten or more counts. Its antigen specificity is not known. No base quality information exists; no much larger clone differs at one position. Library generation was performed with multiplex PCR. These reads were obtained on an Illumina HiSeq 4000. To build TCR beta libraries, CDR3 regions were amplified by Arm-PCR using iRepertoire HTBI primers. Before sequencing, the PCR products underwent gel purification. Processing in the source paper ran as follows. Gene usage analysis of CDR3 amino acid clonotypes relied on the 60 to 65 TRBV and 14 TRBJ segments identified across samples. COPE and FqMerger were used to merge filtered high-quality paired reads into contigs. BLAST was used to align contigs to the IMGT TRBV, TRBD and TRBJ reference genes, and CDR3 was defined following IMGT. Clonotypes above 0.1% frequency were classified as highly expanded clones. Repertoire diversity was measured by Shannon entropy, and V-J evenness by the Gini coefficient. A clonotype was considered public if more than one individual shared it. Using fastp trimming at Q25 and MiXCR clonotype assembly, TCRdb reanalyzed the public sequencing data and kept in-frame beta chains. Identical CDR3 proteins give one entry, which carries the most common genes and DNA. For this entry, the V and J calls and clone size follow TCRdb and not the study's own pipeline. Within this sample are approximately 230,000 distinct CDR3 sequences, with 15% to 20% of them counted one time only. Around 21% of the sample goes to the ten largest clones.

The chain is encoded by TRBV5-6 joined to TRBJ2-5; a tentative D match to TRBD2 spans 5 bases. The receptor was isolated from a female donor with Graves disease. Sample: peripheral blood mononuclear cells (PBMCs), taken at new diagnosis, from a patient treated with antithyroid drugs. The CDR3: CASSLERRYQETQYF. The bases are TGTGCCAGCAGCCTAGAAAGGAGGTACCAAGAGACCCAGTACTTC.